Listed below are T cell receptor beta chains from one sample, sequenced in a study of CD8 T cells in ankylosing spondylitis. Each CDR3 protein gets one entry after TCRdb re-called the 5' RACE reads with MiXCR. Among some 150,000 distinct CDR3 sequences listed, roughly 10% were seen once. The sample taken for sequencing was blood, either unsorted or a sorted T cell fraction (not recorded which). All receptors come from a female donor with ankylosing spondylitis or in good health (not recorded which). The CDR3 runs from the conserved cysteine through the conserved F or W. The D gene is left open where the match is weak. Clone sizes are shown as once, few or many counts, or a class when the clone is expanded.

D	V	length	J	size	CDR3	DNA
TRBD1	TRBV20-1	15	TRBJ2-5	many	CSAKPVRGRGETQYF	TGCAGTGCTAAGCCCGTAAGGGGGCGTGGTGAGACCCAGTACTTC
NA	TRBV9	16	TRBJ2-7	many	CASSVSREASSYEQYF	TGTGCCAGCAGCGTAAGCCGAGAGGCCAGCTCCTACGAGCAGTACTTC
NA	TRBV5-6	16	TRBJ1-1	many	CASSLALRLENTEAFF	TGTGCCAGCAGCTTGGCTCTTAGGTTGGAGAACACTGAAGCTTTCTTT
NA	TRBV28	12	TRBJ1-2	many	CASSSLPLGYTF	TGTGCCAGCAGTTCCCTCCCCCTTGGCTACACCTTC
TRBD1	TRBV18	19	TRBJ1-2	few	CASSPLADAGQGSGYGYTF	TGTGCCAGCTCACCATTAGCCGACGCCGGACAGGGTTCGGGCTATGGCTACACCTTC
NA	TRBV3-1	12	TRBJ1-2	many	CASMSPSYGYTF	TGTGCCAGCATGTCCCCCTCCTATGGCTACACCTTC
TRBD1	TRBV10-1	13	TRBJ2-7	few	CASSESTGGEQYF	TGCGCCAGCAGTGAGTCTACAGGGGGCGAGCAGTACTTC
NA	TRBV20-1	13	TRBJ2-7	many	CSASNRVSSEQYF	TGCAGTGCTAGTAACAGGGTGTCGTCCGAGCAGTACTTC
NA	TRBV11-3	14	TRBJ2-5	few	CASSLEEGSEAQYF	TGTGCCAGCAGCTTAGAGGAGGGCTCAGAGGCCCAGTACTTC
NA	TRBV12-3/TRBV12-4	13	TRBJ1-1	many	CASSFQGRTEAFF	TGTGCCAGCAGTTTCCAGGGACGAACTGAAGCTTTCTTT
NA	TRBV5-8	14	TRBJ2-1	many	CASSLAPRGDEQFF	TGTGCCAGCAGCTTGGCACCCCGAGGGGATGAGCAGTTCTTC
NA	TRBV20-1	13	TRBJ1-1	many	CSATFRGITEAFF	TGCAGTGCCACCTTCAGGGGAATCACTGAAGCTTTCTTT
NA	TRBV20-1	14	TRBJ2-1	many	CSAAFSSSYNEQFF	TGCAGTGCTGCTTTCTCAAGCTCCTACAATGAGCAGTTCTTC
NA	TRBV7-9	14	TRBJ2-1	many	CASSPSIRVDEQFF	TGTGCCAGCAGCCCGTCGATAAGGGTTGATGAGCAGTTCTTC
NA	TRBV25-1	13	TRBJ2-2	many	CASLAGLTGELFF	TGTGCCAGCCTTGCGGGGTTAACCGGGGAGCTGTTTTTT